This T cell receptor (beta chain) was observed in a study of blood T cell repertoires in COVID-19. Study-wide context: From the United States, Italy and Spain came samples of acute and convalescent COVID-19.

CDR1 and CDR2 (germline): LGHNT, FRNRAP. There are 14 residues in the CDR3. V lost 3 bases, J lost 5 bases, and 13 bases lay in between. Profiling relied on immunoSEQ multiplex PCR, and the TCRdb table lists in-frame clones only, not all of them. The sample includes roughly 250,000 clones, over 65% seen only once; the top ten take over 3%. This receptor was taken from a woman older than 75 with acute or convalescent COVID-19. What was sequenced was peripheral blood. The J gene is TRBJ1-1, the V gene TRBV12-5; no clear D. Here the CDR3 reads CASGFNLAGTEAFF. DNA of the CDR3: TGTGCTAGTGGTTTTAATCTGGCGGGGACTGAAGCTTTCTTT.